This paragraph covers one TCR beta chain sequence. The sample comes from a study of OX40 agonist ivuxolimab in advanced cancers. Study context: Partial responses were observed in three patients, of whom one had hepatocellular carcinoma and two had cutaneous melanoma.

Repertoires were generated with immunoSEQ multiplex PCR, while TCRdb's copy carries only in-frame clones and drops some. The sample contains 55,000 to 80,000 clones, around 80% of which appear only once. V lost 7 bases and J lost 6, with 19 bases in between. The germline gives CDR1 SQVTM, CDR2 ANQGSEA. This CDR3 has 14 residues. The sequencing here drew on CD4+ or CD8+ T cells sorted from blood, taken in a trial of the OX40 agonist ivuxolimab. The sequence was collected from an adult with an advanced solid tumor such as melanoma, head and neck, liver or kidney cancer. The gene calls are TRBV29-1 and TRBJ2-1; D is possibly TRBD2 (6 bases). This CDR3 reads CSARPGLRTNEQFF. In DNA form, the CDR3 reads TGCAGCGCCCGACCGGGACTCCGAACCAATGAGCAGTTCTTC.